This T cell receptor (beta chain) comes out of a study of cytomegalovirus exposure and HLA in healthy donors. In the study overall: The 120 million or so unique TCR beta sequences, from around 200 million T cells, were found by an earlier analysis.

Primers: 60 Vbeta forward and 13 Jbeta reverse. TCRdb's table, derived via immunoSEQ multiplex PCR, lists solely in-frame clones and lacks some. The table shows approximately 100,000 clones, with roughly 79% occurring only once. This CDR3 contains 14 residues. CDR1 MDHEN and CDR2 SYDVKM come from the germline V gene. V was clipped by 3 bases and J by 2 bases, with 10 bases between them. The origin of this receptor is a middle-aged woman in good health and CMV-seronegative. Sequences were obtained from PBMCs. V gene TRBV28 combines with J gene TRBJ2-5; possibly TRBD1 for D (5 bases). CDR3 nucleotides: TGTGCCAGCAGTTTTTTCGACAGTCAAGAGACCCAGTACTTC. Translated: CASSFFDSQETQYF.